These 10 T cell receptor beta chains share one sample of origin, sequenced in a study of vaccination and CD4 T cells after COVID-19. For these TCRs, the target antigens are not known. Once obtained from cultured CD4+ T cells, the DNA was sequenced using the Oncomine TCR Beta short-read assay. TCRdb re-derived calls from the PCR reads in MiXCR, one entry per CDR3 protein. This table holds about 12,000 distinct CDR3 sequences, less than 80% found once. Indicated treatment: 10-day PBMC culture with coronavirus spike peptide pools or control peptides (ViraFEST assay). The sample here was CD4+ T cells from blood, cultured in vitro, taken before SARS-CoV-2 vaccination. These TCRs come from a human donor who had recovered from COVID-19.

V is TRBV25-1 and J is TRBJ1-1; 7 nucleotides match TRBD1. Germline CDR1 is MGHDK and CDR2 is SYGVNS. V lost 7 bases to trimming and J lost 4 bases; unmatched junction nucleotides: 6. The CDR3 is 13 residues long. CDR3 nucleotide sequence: TGTGCCAGCAACCGACAGGGTGGCACTGAAGCTTTCTTT. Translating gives CASNRQGGTEAFF.

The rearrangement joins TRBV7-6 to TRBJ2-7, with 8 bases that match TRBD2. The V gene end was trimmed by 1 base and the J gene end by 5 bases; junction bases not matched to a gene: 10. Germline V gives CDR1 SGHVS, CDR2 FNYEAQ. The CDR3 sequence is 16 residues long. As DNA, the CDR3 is TGTGCCAGCAGCTTAGAAGAAACTAGCGGACCAGACGAGCAGTACTTC. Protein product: CASSLEETSGPDEQYF.

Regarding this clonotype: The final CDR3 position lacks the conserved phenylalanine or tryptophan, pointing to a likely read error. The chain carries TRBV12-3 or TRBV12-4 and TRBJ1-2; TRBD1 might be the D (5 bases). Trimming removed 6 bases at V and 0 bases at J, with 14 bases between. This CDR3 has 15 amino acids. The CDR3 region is CASRPGTATNYGYTS. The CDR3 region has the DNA TGTGCCAGCAGGCCGGGGACGGCAACTAACTATGGCTACACCTCC.

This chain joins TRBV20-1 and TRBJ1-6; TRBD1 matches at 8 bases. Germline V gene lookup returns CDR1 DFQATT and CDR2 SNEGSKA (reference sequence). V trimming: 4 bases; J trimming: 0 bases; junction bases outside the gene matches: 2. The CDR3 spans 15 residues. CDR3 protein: CSATQGVSYNSPLHF. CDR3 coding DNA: TGCAGTGCTACACAGGGGGTCTCCTATAATTCACCCCTCCACTTT.

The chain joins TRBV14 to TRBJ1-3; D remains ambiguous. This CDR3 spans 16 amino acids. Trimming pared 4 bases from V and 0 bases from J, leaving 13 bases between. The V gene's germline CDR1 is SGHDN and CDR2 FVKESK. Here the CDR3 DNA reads TGTGCCAGCAGCCCCCCCGGCCCCTTCTCTGGAAACACCATATATTTT. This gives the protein CASSPPGPFSGNTIYF.

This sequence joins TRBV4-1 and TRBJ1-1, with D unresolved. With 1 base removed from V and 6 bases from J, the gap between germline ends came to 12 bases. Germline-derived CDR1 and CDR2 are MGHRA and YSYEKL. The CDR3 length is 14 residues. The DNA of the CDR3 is TGCGCCAGCAGCCAAGTCGAGTCTTGGGCTGAAGCTTTCTTT. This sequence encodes CASSQVESWAEAFF.

The CDR3 region is CSARVGTGLRVSNQPQHF. DNA of the CDR3: TGCAGTGCTAGAGTTGGGACAGGGCTGAGAGTTAGCAATCAGCCCCAGCATTTT. The genes are TRBV20-1 and TRBJ1-5; TRBD1 matches 9 bases. V trimming: 1 base; J trimming: 0 bases; junction bases outside the gene matches: 10. The CDR3 has 18 amino acids. Looked up from germline, CDR1 is DFQATT and CDR2 is SNEGSKA (reference sequence).

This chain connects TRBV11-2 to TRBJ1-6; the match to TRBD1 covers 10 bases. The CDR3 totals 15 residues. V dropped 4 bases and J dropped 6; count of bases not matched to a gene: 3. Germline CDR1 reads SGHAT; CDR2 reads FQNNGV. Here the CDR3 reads CASSSGQGSNSPLHF. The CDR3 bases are TGTGCCAGCAGCTCGGGACAGGGGTCTAATTCACCCCTCCACTTT.

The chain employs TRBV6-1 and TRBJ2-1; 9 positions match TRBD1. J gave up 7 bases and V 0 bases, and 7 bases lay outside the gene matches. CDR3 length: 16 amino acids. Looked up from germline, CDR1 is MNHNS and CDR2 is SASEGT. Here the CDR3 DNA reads TGTGCCAGCAGTGAAGCAACCGGGACAGGGTTTAATGAGCAGTTCTTC. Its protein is CASSEATGTGFNEQFF.

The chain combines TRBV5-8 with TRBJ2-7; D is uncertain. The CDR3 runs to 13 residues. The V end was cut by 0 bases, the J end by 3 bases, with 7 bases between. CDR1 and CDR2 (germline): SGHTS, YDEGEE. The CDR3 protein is CASSLGTHYEQYF. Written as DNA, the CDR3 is TGTGCCAGCAGCTTGGGAACACACTACGAGCAGTACTTC.